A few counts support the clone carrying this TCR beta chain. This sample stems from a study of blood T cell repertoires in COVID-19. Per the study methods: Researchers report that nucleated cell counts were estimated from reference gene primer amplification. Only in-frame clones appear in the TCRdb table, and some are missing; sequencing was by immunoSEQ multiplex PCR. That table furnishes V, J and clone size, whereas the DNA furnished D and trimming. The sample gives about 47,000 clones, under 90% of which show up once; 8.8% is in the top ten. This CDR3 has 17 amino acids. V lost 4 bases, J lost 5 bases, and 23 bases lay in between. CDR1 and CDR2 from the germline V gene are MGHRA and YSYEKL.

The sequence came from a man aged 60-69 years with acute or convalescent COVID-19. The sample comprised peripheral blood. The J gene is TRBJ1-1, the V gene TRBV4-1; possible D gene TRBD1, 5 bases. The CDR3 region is CASSLTLTVGDWTEAFF. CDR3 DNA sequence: TGCGCCAGCAGCCTGACATTAACCGTAGGGGATTGGACTGAAGCTTTCTTT.